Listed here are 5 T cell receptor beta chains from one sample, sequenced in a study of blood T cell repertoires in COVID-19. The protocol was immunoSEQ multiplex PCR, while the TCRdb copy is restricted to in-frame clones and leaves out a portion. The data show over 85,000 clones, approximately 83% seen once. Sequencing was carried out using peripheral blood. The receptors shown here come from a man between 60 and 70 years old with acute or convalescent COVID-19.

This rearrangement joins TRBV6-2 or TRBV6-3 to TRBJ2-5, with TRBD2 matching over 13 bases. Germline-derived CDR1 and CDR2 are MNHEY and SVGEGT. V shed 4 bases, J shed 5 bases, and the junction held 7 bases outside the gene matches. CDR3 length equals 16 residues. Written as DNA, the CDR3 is TGTGCCAGCAGTTCCCCGAGACTAGCGGGGGGTGAGACCCAGTACTTC. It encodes CASSSPRLAGGETQYF.

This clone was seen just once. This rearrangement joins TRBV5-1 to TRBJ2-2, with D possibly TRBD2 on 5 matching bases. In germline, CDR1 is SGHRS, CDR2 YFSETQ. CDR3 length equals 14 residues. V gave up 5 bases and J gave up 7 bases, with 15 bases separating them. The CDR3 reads CASRGGGSGGELFF. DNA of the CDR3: TGCGCCAGCAGAGGTGGTGGGAGTGGCGGGGAGCTGTTTTTT.

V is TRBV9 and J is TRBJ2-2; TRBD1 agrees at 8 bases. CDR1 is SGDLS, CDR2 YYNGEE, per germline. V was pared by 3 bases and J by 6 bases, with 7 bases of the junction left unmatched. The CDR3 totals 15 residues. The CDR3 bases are TGTGCCAGCAGCGCGACAGGGGCCCCCTCCGGGGAGCTGTTTTTT. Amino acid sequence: CASSATGAPSGELFF.

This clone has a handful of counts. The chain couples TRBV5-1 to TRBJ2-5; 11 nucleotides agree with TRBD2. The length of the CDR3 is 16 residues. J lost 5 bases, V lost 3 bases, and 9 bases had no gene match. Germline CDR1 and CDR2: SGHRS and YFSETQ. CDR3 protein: CASSSSLAGVWETQYF. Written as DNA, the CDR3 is TGCGCCAGCAGCTCTTCACTAGCGGGAGTATGGGAGACCCAGTACTTC.

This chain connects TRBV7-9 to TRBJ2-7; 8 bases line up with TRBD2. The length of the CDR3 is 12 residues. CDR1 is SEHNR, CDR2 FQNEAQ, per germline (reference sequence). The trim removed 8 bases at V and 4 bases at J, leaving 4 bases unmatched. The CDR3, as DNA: TGTGCCAGCGAGCGGGAGTGGTACGAGCAGTACTTC. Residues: CASEREWYEQYF.